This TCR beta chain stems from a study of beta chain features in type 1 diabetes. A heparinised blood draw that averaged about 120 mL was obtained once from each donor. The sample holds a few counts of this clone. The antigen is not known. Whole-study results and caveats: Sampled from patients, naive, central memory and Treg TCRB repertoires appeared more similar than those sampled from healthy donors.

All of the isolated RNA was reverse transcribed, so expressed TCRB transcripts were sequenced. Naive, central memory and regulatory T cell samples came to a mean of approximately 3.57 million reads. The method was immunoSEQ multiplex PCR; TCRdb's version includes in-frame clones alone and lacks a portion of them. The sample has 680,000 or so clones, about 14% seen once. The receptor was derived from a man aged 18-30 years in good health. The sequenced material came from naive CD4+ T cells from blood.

CDR3 coding DNA: TGTGCCACCAGCAGAGATACTCGCGGTGAGCAGTTCTTC. Translated: CATSRDTRGEQFF. This chain joins TRBV15 and TRBJ2-1; D remains ambiguous. This CDR3 has 13 amino acids. Germline CDR1 and CDR2: LNHNV and YYDKDF (reference sequence). V lost 0 bases and J lost 9, with 9 bases in between.